The 21 T cell receptor beta chains reported below all come from one sample, sequenced in a study of shared clonotypes between healthy human individuals. Profiling relied on immunoSEQ multiplex PCR, and the TCRdb table lists in-frame clones only, not all of them. The sample lists roughly 2 million clones, nearly 97% occurring once. What was sequenced was naive CD4+ T cells sorted from blood. The subset: CD45RA+ positively selected. These receptors came from a man between 18 and 29 years old in good health.

V gene TRBV28 combines with J gene TRBJ2-7; D is uncertain. CDR3 length: 13 amino acids. V was trimmed by 2 bases and J by 2 bases, leaving 7 bases between them. Germline V gene lookup returns CDR1 MDHEN and CDR2 SYDVKM. CDR3 sequence reads: CASSLRFPYEQYF. The CDR3 DNA reads as TGTGCCAGCAGTTTAAGATTTCCCTACGAGCAGTACTTC.

This rearrangement joins TRBV2 to TRBJ2-5; 9 bases map to TRBD1. The CDR3 contains 16 residues. CDR1 and CDR2 from the germline V gene are SNHLY and FYNNEI. The trim removed 7 bases at V and 4 bases at J, leaving 13 bases unmatched. The CDR3: CASTPLWTGEGETQYF. CDR3 DNA sequence: TGTGCCAGCACCCCCCTTTGGACAGGGGAGGGAGAGACCCAGTACTTC.

The CDR3 sequence: CASSQDYGGQHRELFF. DNA of the CDR3: TGTGCCAGCAGCCAAGACTACGGGGGGCAACACCGGGAGCTGTTTTTT. V gene TRBV4-2 combines with J gene TRBJ2-2; D is possibly TRBD2 (7 bases). V lost 0 bases, J lost 9 bases, and 17 bases lay in between. The V gene's germline CDR1 is LGHNA and CDR2 YNFKEQ. CDR3 size: 16 residues.

The rearrangement uses TRBV19 and TRBJ2-3; TRBD2 is a possible D gene (5 bases). V lost 3 bases and J lost 3, with 10 bases in between. Looked up from germline, CDR1 is LNHDA and CDR2 is SQIVND (reference sequence). This CDR3 is 14 amino acids long. The CDR3 DNA follows: TGTGCCAGTAGTATTTGGAGGAGGACAGATACGCAGTATTTT. This translates into CASSIWRRTDTQYF.

The rearrangement uses TRBV6-5 and TRBJ2-7; D is perhaps TRBD1 (6 bases). V lost 7 bases to trimming and J lost 8 bases, with 12 bases between them. The CDR3 length is 11 residues. Germline V gene sequence: CDR1 MNHEY, CDR2 SVGAGI. CDR3 nucleotide sequence: TGTGCCAGCAACATACAGGGCAAGCAGTACTTC. Translation: CASNIQGKQYF.

The rearrangement joins TRBV5-3 to TRBJ2-7; 9 bases map to TRBD2. TRBV5-3 counts as an open reading frame of uncertain function. This CDR3 spans 14 amino acids. J lost 6 bases, V lost 4 bases, and 8 bases had no gene match. The CDR3 sequence: CARSPRTSEGEQYF. The CDR3 DNA reads as TGTGCCAGAAGCCCCCGGACTAGCGAGGGCGAGCAGTACTTC.

This clone was picked up a small number of times. The chain employs TRBV6-5 and TRBJ1-6; no reliable D call. The germline V gene encodes CDR1 MNHEY and CDR2 SVGAGI. V lost 2 bases to trimming and J lost 10 bases, with 12 bases between them. The CDR3 runs to 14 residues. The chain's CDR3 is CASSYGEVGSPLHF. CDR3 nucleotides: TGTGCCAGCAGTTACGGGGAGGTTGGATCACCCCTCCACTTT.

A single count supports this clone. The chain couples TRBV15 to TRBJ2-7, with a weak D call TRBD1 (5 bases). The CDR3 consists of 13 residues. V was pared by 0 bases and J by 6 bases, with 9 bases between. CDR1 is LNHNV, CDR2 YYDKDF, per germline (reference sequence). CDR3 region: CATSRDKGFEQYF. CDR3 nucleotide sequence: TGTGCCACCAGCAGAGACAAGGGGTTCGAGCAGTACTTC.

Comments on this clone: Other DNA sequences in this sample translate to the same CDR3. This chain connects TRBV5-4 to TRBJ2-3, with D hard to call. Germline lookup yields CDR1 SGHNT and CDR2 YYREEE (reference sequence). This CDR3 spans 12 amino acids. Trimming took off 0 bases at V and 3 bases at J, with 2 bases between the two ends. The CDR3 DNA reads as TGTGCCAGCAGCTTGGTTACAGATACGCAGTATTTT. Translating it yields CASSLVTDTQYF.

The chain carries TRBV11-2 and TRBJ2-1; D is unclear. The CDR3 consists of 12 residues. The germline gives CDR1 SGHAT, CDR2 FQNNGV. Trimming removed 5 bases at V and 10 bases at J, with 12 bases between. The CDR3 loop reads CASSTRSTEQFF. The CDR3 bases are TGTGCCAGCAGCACGAGGTCCACCGAGCAGTTCTTC.

Written as DNA, the CDR3 is TGTGCCAGCAGCTTGGCCGGGACGGAGCGGAGCACTGAAGCTTTCTTT. Translation gives CASSLAGTERSTEAFF. The genes are TRBV5-6 and TRBJ1-1; weak D call: TRBD1 (5 bases). The germline V and J ends were trimmed by 0 bases and 4 bases, with 16 bases remaining between them. This CDR3 is 16 amino acids long. In germline, CDR1 is SGHDT, CDR2 YYEEEE.

The V call is TRBV6-6, the J call TRBJ1-2, with D unresolved. V dropped 4 bases and J dropped 2 bases, with 8 bases sitting between them. The germline V gene encodes CDR1 MNHNY and CDR2 SVGAGI (reference sequence). The CDR3 contains 13 residues. The CDR3: CASSLRVNYGYTF. CDR3 nucleotides: TGTGCCAGCAGTTTAAGGGTAAACTATGGCTACACCTTC.

The chain has TRBV6-1 and TRBJ1-2; tentative D call: TRBD1 (5 bases). The V end was cut by 6 bases, the J end by 2 bases, with 10 bases between. The CDR3 loop spans 13 amino acids. Germline values: CDR1 MNHNS, CDR2 SASEGT. The CDR3: CASRKEGNYGYTF. CDR3 coding DNA: TGTGCCAGCAGGAAGGAGGGGAACTATGGCTACACCTTC.

This clone occurred once. The V call is TRBV29-1, the J call TRBJ2-2, with 8 bases aligning to TRBD2. This CDR3 region has 14 residues. After removal of 6 bases from V and 3 bases from J, the junction contained 6 bases not matched to a gene. Germline V CDR1 and CDR2: SQVTM, ANQGSEA. CDR3 DNA: TGCAGCGTCTCAGCGGGAGCGGACACCGGGGAGCTGTTTTTT. Translated: CSVSAGADTGELFF.

This chain joins TRBV10-3 and TRBJ2-7; 12 bases align to TRBD2. V dropped 7 bases and J dropped 5; count of bases not matched to a gene: 12. Germline V gene sequence: CDR1 ENHRY, CDR2 SYGVKD. This CDR3 is built from 16 residues. CDR3: CAINIQLAGGPHEQYF. CDR3 nucleotides: TGTGCCATCAACATTCAACTAGCGGGAGGCCCCCACGAGCAGTACTTC.

The chain uses TRBV7-9 and TRBJ1-2, with D unclear. The V end was cut by 3 bases, the J end by 2 bases, with 7 bases between. Germline assignment: CDR1 SEHNR and CDR2 FQNEAQ (reference sequence). The CDR3 is 13 amino acids. DNA for the CDR3: TGTGCCAGCAGCTTTTACCAGAACTATGGCTACACCTTC. Encoded protein: CASSFYQNYGYTF.

The J gene is TRBJ2-3, the V gene TRBV11-2, with TRBD2 identical over 13 bases. V lost 3 bases, J lost 4 bases, and 7 bases stayed unmatched. CDR3 size: 17 residues. Germline V lookup: CDR1 SGHAT, CDR2 FQNNGV. Here the CDR3 DNA reads TGTGCCAGCAGCTTGACGACTAGCGGGGGGATTTCAGATACGCAGTATTTT. It translates to CASSLTTSGGISDTQYF. The variable domain in full, completed from reference TRBV11-2 and TRBJ2-3, reads EAGVAQSPRYKIIEKRQSVAFWCNPISGHATLYWYQQILGQGPKLLIQFQNNGVVDDSQLPKDRFSAERLKGVDSTLKIQPAKLEDSAVYLCASSLTTSGGISDTQYFGPGTRLTVL.

This clone appeared a single time. The chain uses TRBV10-1 and TRBJ1-5; TRBD1 matches 8 bases. The V segment lost 0 bases and the J segment 7 bases; nucleotides outside the gene matches: 14. Looked up from germline, CDR1 is WNHNN and CDR2 is SYGVQD (reference sequence). CDR3 size: 18 residues. The CDR3 loop reads CASSESNRAGGELQPQHF. CDR3 coding DNA: TGCGCCAGCAGTGAGTCGAATCGGGCAGGGGGCGAATTGCAGCCCCAGCATTTT.

In the case of this clone: Compared with germline, one end of the junction differs, possibly owing to a read error. The chain employs TRBV19 and TRBJ2-3; TRBD2 is a possible D gene (6 bases). The CDR3 runs to 16 residues. Germline V CDR1 and CDR2: LNHDA, SQIVND (reference sequence). CDR3 sequence reads: CASSTGLAQSTHTQYF. As DNA, the CDR3 is TGTGCCAGTAGTACGGGACTGGCCCAGTCCACACATACGCAGTATTTT.

V and J are TRBV6-6 and TRBJ2-5; D gene unclear. Germline assignment: CDR1 MNHNY and CDR2 SVGAGI (reference sequence). The V gene lost 5 bases and the J gene lost 2 bases, with 9 bases spanning the gap. This CDR3 has 13 amino acids. For the CDR3, the DNA is TGTGCCAGCAGTAAGACTGGACAAGAGACCCAGTACTTC. Protein sequence: CASSKTGQETQYF.

The chain employs TRBV7-2 and TRBJ2-7, with no clear D. Deletions cut 5 bases from V and 3 bases from J, with 14 bases between. Germline loops: CDR1 SGHTA, CDR2 FQGNSA. There are 14 residues in the CDR3. For the CDR3, the DNA is TGTGCCAGCAGCCCGTTAGGACCTTACTACGAGCAGTACTTC. Amino acid sequence: CASSPLGPYYEQYF.